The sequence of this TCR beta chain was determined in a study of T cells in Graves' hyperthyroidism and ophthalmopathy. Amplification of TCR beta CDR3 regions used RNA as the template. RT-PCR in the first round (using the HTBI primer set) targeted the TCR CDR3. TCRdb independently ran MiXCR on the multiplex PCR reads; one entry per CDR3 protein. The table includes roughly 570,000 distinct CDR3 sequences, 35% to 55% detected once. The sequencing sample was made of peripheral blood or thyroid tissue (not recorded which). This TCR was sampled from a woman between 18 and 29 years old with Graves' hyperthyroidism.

This CDR3 is CASSIVPVTGELFF. The CDR3 DNA is TGTGCCAGTAGTATAGTCCCGGTAACAGGGGAGCTGTTTTTT. The genes are TRBV19 and TRBJ2-2, with D unclear. Per germline, CDR1 LNHDA and CDR2 SQIVND (reference sequence). Trimming removed 1 base at V and 8 bases at J, with 11 bases between. The CDR3 runs 14 residues.